One and the same sample provided the 16 T cell receptor delta chains below, sequenced in a study of gamma-delta T cells after stem cell transplantation. TCRdb applied CATT to the RT-PCR reads for clone calling. The top ten hold 32% of the sample, which has just over 4,500 delta-chain clones, around 2% seen once. The sample consisted of gamma-delta T cells. These receptors were collected from a human donor. It is not recorded whose cells these are; they may come from a transplant donor.

In this sample, this clone turned up a few times. With only one base between it and a far larger clone, this is likely a read error. The chain combines TRDV2 with TRDJ3, with 12 bases identical to TRDD3. CDR3 length equals 20 residues. CDR1 and CDR2 (germline): GEAIGNYY, EKD. The CDR3 sequence is CARDTVLGDTISWDTRQMFF. DNA of the CDR3: TGTGCCCGTGACACCGTACTGGGGGATACAATCTCCTGGGACACCCGACAGATGTTTTTC.

A remark on this clone: TCRdb's protein, taken from a much larger clone, differs from this DNA's translation at residue 11, likely owing to a read error; the protein displayed comes from the DNA. The chain links TRDV2 to TRDJ3, with TRDD3 identical over 8 bases. J was trimmed by 0 bases and V by 0 bases; bases with no gene match: 18. The length of the CDR3 is 23 residues. Germline assignment: CDR1 GEAIGNYY and CDR2 EKD. The CDR3 loop is CACDTVVRDTLEETSWDTRQMFF. The CDR3 coding sequence is TGTGCCTGTGACACCGTTGTCCGGGATACGCTGGAAGAAACCTCCTGGGACACCCGACAGATGTTTTTC.

This clone was seen a few times. The protein recorded in TCRdb matches a much larger clone and deviates from this DNA's translation at residue 5, suggesting a read error; the protein here is obtained by translating the DNA. V gene TRDV2 combines with J gene TRDJ3; 10 bases align to TRDD3. The V gene's germline CDR1 is GEAIGNYY and CDR2 EKD. The length of the CDR3 is 18 residues. The V segment lost 3 bases and the J segment 2 bases; nucleotides outside the gene matches: 6. The CDR3 nucleotides are TGTGCCTGTGACTTTCTGGGGGATAGTACCTGGGACACCCGACAGATGTTTTTC. It codes for CACDFLGDSTWDTRQMFF.

This clone counts as hyperexpanded. Other DNA sequences in this sample translate to the same CDR3. This sequence joins TRDV2 and TRDJ1; 8 nucleotides align to TRDD3. Germline trimming cut 1 base from V and 1 base from J; bases unmatched to any gene: 7. CDR3 length: 16 amino acids. Germline V gene data show CDR1 as GEAIGNYY and CDR2 as EKD. The CDR3 sequence: CACDTMAGGPTDKLIF. The DNA of the CDR3 is TGTGCCTGTGACACAATGGCTGGGGGACCCACCGATAAACTCATCTTT.

Points on this clone: This sequence is one base from a far larger clone and is likely a read error. The same CDR3 also results from other DNA sequences found in this sample. This chain joins TRDV2 and TRDJ1; 8 bases fit TRDD3. The CDR3 runs 19 residues. Germline V gene sequence: CDR1 GEAIGNYY, CDR2 EKD. CDR3 sequence: CACDTVRDTTLVYTDKLIF. The CDR3 DNA is TGTGCCTGTGACACCGTACGGGATACGACGCTTGTATACACCGACAAACTCATCTTT.

Remarks on this clone: TCRdb assigns this DNA the protein of a much larger clone, which departs from its translation at residue 5; this likely reflects a read error, and the protein shown comes from translating the DNA. The genes are TRDV2 and TRDJ1; no clear D. CDR3 length equals 18 residues. V dropped 3 bases and J dropped 3 bases, with 25 bases sitting between them. CDR1 GEAIGNYY and CDR2 EKD come from the germline V gene. CDR3 sequence reads: CACDAVAPANPGADKLIF. CDR3 in DNA: TGTGCCTGTGACGCCGTAGCCCCAGCAAACCCAGGGGCCGATAAACTCATCTTT.

This clone has just a few counts. The rearrangement links TRDV2 to TRDJ1; 7 positions match TRDD3. J lost 5 bases, V lost 3 bases, and 8 bases had no gene match. Germline V lookup: CDR1 GEAIGNYY, CDR2 EKD. The CDR3 loop spans 14 amino acids. Here the CDR3 DNA reads TGTGCCTGTGACCCCGCTGGGGGCCGGGATAAACTCATCTTT. It is translated as CACDPAGGRDKLIF.

Only a few counts were recorded for this clone. V and J are TRDV2 and TRDJ1, with 8 bases matching TRDD3. The CDR3 totals 15 residues. Germline V gives CDR1 GEAIGNYY, CDR2 EKD. With V trimmed by 5 bases and J by 2 bases, 9 bases remained unmatched. The CDR3 bases are TGTGCCTGTGTCTCACTGGGGGTTTTTACCGATAAACTCATCTTT. Its translation: CACVSLGVFTDKLIF.

The rearrangement uses TRDV2 and TRDJ1; 11 bases are shared with TRDD3. CDR1 GEAIGNYY and CDR2 EKD come from the germline V gene. This CDR3 has 16 amino acids. Trimming removed 0 bases from V and 3 bases from J; junction bases left unmatched: 5. The CDR3 DNA follows: TGTGCCTGTGACACCTTACTGGGGGATATTTCCGATAAACTCATCTTT. Its translation is CACDTLLGDISDKLIF.

Notes on this clone: TCRdb assigns this DNA the protein of a much larger clone, which departs from its translation at residue 8; this likely reflects a read error, and the protein shown comes from translating the DNA. This sequence joins TRDV2 and TRDJ1; possible D gene TRDD3, 5 bases. Germline lookup yields CDR1 GEAIGNYY and CDR2 EKD. This CDR3 has 18 amino acids. Trimming took off 3 bases at V and 8 bases at J, with 30 bases between the two ends. The CDR3 protein is CACDPLTRGHQRKLKLIF. The CDR3 coding sequence is TGTGCCTGTGACCCTTTGACTAGGGGACATCAACGTAAGCTCAAACTCATCTTT.

Note on this clone: TCRdb shows a much larger clone's protein in place of this DNA's translation, and the two differ at residue 14, likely through a read error; the protein shown is translated from the DNA. The gene calls are TRDV2 and TRDJ1, with 8 bases fitting TRDD3. V lost 0 bases, J lost 2 bases, and 16 bases stayed unmatched. The CDR3 sequence is 19 residues long. Germline CDR1 reads GEAIGNYY; CDR2 reads EKD. The CDR3 region is CACDTVIGWGIYPTDKLIF. For the CDR3, the DNA is TGTGCCTGTGACACCGTTATTGGGTGGGGGATTTACCCGACCGATAAACTCATCTTT.

A note on this clone: This sequence is one base from a far larger clone and is likely a read error. The chain is built from TRDV2 and TRDJ1; 8 bases fit TRDD3. J was trimmed by 2 bases and V by 3 bases; bases with no gene match: 10. The V gene's germline CDR1 is GEAIGNYY and CDR2 EKD. The CDR3 is 16 amino acids. CDR3 amino acids: CACDAVGDHKTDKLIF. Here the CDR3 DNA reads TGTGCCTGTGACGCCGTGGGGGATCATAAAACCGATAAACTCATCTTT.

This clone has only a few counts. TCRdb records a much larger clone's protein for this DNA, with a difference at residue 3 that likely arises from a read error; the protein given is the translation of the DNA. J is TRDJ1 and V is TRDV2, with 9 positions matching TRDD3. CDR3 length: 17 residues. Germline lookup yields CDR1 GEAIGNYY and CDR2 EKD. The chain's CDR3 is CARDGLGDLLNTDKLIF. For the CDR3, the DNA is TGTGCCCGTGACGGACTGGGGGACCTTCTTAACACCGATAAACTCATCTTT.

The gene calls are TRDV2 and TRDJ1, with 12 positions matching TRDD3. Germline V gene data show CDR1 as GEAIGNYY and CDR2 as EKD. This CDR3 spans 16 amino acids. V lost 3 bases and J lost 2; bases outside the gene matches: 6. The CDR3 spells CACDGLGDTQTDKLIF. The CDR3 DNA reads TGTGCCTGTGACGGGCTGGGGGATACGCAAACCGATAAACTCATCTTT.

With respect to this clone: A far larger clone is a single base away, which makes a read error likely. The DNA is omitted, as the CDR3 cannot be located on it reliably, and the CDR3 follows TCRdb's listing. Other DNA sequences from this sample encode an identical CDR3 as well. The chain links TRDV2 to TRDJ1; the DNA was not used to check the table's D call, TRDD3. Germline CDR1 is GEAIGNYY and CDR2 is EKD. The CDR3 sequence runs 19 residues, both termini included. CDR3 sequence: CACDTVGGGIPPYTDKLIF.

This clone was recorded at least ten times. A far larger clone is one base from this, pointing to a likely read error. This rearrangement joins TRDV2 to TRDJ3; the D gene is possibly TRDD3 (5 bases). CDR1 GEAIGNYY and CDR2 EKD come from the germline V gene. The CDR3 sequence is 19 residues long. V was cut by 0 bases and J by 0 bases, with 14 bases left in between. For the CDR3, the DNA is TGTGCCTGTGACACCGTAGGGGGTACCAGCTCCTGGGACACCCGACAGATGTTTTTC. It is translated as CACDTVGGTSSWDTRQMFF.